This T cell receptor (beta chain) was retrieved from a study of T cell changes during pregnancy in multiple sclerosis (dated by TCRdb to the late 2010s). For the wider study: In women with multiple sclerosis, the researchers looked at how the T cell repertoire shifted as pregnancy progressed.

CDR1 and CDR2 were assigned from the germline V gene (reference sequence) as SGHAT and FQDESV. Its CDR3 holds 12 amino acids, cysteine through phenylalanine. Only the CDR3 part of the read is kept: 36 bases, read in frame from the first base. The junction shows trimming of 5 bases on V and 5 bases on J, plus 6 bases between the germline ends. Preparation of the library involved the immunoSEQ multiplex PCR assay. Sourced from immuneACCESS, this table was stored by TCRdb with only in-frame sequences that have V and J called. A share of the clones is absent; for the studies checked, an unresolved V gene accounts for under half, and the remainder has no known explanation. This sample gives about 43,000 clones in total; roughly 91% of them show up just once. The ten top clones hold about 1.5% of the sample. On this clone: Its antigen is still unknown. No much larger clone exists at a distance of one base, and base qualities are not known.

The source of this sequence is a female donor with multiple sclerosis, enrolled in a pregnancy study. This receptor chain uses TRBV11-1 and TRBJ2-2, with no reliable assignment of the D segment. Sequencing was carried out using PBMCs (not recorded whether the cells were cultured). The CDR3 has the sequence CASSPMTGELFF. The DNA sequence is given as TGTGCCAGCAGCCCCATGACCGGGGAGCTGTTTTTT.